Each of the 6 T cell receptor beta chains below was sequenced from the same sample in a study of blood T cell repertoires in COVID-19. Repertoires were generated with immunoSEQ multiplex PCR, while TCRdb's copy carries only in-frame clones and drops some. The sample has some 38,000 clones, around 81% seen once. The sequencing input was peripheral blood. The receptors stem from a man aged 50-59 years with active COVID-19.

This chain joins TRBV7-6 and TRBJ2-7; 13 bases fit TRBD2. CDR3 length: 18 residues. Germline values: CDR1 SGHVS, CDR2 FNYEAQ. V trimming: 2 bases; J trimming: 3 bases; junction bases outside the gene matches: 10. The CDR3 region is CASSLSPGGTSGDYEQYF. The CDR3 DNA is TGTGCCAGCAGCTTATCTCCCGGGGGGACTAGCGGGGACTACGAGCAGTACTTC.

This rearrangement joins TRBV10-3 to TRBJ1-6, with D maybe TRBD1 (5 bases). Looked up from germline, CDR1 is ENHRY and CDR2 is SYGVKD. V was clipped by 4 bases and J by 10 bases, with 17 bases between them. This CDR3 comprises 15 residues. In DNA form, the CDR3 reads TGTGCCATCAGTGGGATGGGCAGGGAAGGGTCACCCCTCCACTTT. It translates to CAISGMGREGSPLHF.

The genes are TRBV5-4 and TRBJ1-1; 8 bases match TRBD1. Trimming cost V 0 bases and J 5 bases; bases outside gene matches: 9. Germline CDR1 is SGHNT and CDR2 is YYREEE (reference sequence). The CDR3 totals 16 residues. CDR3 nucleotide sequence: TGTGCCAGCAGCTTGGGACTAGGACAGGGCGGGACTGAAGCTTTCTTT. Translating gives CASSLGLGQGGTEAFF.

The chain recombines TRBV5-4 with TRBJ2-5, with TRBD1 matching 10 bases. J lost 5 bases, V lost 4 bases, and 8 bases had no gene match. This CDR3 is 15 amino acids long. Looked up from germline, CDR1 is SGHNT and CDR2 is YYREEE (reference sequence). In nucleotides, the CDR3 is TGTGCCAGCAGCCCCGGGACAGGGGAAGTTGAGACCCAGTACTTC. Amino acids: CASSPGTGEVETQYF.

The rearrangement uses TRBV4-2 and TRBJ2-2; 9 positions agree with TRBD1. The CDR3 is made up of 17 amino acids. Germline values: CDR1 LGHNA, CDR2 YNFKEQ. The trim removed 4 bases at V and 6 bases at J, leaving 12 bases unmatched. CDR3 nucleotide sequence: TGTGCCAGCAGCCGACTAGGACAGGGGAGTCCCCCCGGGGAGCTGTTTTTT. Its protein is CASSRLGQGSPPGELFF.

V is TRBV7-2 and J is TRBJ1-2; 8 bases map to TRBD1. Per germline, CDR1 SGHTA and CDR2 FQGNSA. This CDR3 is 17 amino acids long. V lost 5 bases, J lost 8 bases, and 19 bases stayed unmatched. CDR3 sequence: CASSNGFRGRAMEGYTF. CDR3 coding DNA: TGTGCCAGCAGCAACGGTTTCAGGGGGCGCGCTATGGAAGGCTACACCTTC.